The 10 T cell receptor beta chains below come from one sample, sequenced in a study of cytomegalovirus exposure and HLA in healthy donors. Produced via immunoSEQ multiplex PCR; TCRdb's table is partial and in-frame only. The sample carries 110,000 or so clones, 85% to 90% recorded once. Sample: PBMCs. All receptors derive from a woman in her thirties in good health and CMV-seronegative.

The chain recombines TRBV4-3 with TRBJ1-2; a weak D match, TRBD1 (6 bases). The CDR3 is made up of 13 amino acids. The V gene's germline CDR1 is LGHNA and CDR2 YSLEER. V lost 4 bases and J lost 7, with 13 bases in between. Here the CDR3 reads CASSPPGVVGYTF. The CDR3 coding sequence is TGCGCCAGCAGCCCTCCAGGGGTTGTTGGCTACACCTTC.

This chain joins TRBV11-3 and TRBJ1-1; D unresolved. This CDR3 is 11 amino acids long. Trimming took off 5 bases at V and 4 bases at J, with 5 bases between the two ends. The germline CDR1 and CDR2 sequences are SGHNT and YENEEA. The CDR3 is CASSPGTEAFF. CDR3 DNA: TGTGCCAGCAGCCCGGGCACTGAAGCTTTCTTT.

Only one count was recorded for this clone. The CDR3 DNA reads TGTGCCAGCAGCGTTCCGGGACAGCCCCAGCATTTT. Protein sequence: CASSVPGQPQHF. The genes are TRBV9 and TRBJ1-5, with no clear D. Germline lookup yields CDR1 SGDLS and CDR2 YYNGEE. This CDR3 is 12 amino acids long. V was trimmed by 2 bases and J by 7 bases, leaving 7 bases between them.

The rearrangement links TRBV28 to TRBJ1-2; maybe TRBD1 (6 bases). CDR1 is MDHEN and CDR2 is SYDVKM in the germline V gene. The CDR3 consists of 13 residues. Trimming pared 6 bases from V and 10 bases from J, leaving 18 bases between. CDR3 coding DNA: TGTGCCAGCAGACAACAGGGTGTCAATGACTACACCTTC. The encoded protein is CASRQQGVNDYTF.

The CDR3 nucleotides read TGTGCCAGCAGCTTAGGGTATGCGGGGGGCCACGAGCAGTACTTC. It is translated as CASSLGYAGGHEQYF. The V and J genes are TRBV11-1 and TRBJ2-7; 8 nucleotides align to TRBD2. After removal of 1 base from V and 5 bases from J, the junction contained 7 bases not matched to a gene. The CDR3 covers 15 residues. Germline assignment: CDR1 SGHAT and CDR2 FQDESV (reference sequence).

The chain joins TRBV7-3 to TRBJ2-5, with 12 bases fitting TRBD2. CDR1 SGHTA and CDR2 FQGTGA come from the germline V gene. The V segment lost 5 bases and the J segment 1 base; nucleotides outside the gene matches: 2. The CDR3 contains 15 residues. This chain's CDR3 is CASSRTSGAQETQYF. CDR3 coding DNA: TGTGCCAGCAGCCGGACTAGCGGGGCCCAAGAGACCCAGTACTTC.

This clone appeared once. The J gene is TRBJ2-7, the V gene TRBV6-6; perhaps TRBD2 as D (5 bases). V lost 5 bases and J lost 4, with 21 bases in between. The germline gives CDR1 MNHNY, CDR2 SVGAGI (reference sequence). CDR3 length: 16 residues. As DNA, the CDR3 is TGTGCCAGCAGTGGTTACCAGACATCGAGGGATTACGAGCAGTACTTC. Amino acids: CASSGYQTSRDYEQYF.

The chain couples TRBV14 to TRBJ2-1; 10 bases map to TRBD2. The CDR3 is 18 residues long. The ends lost 0 bases at V and 8 bases at J; junction bases unmatched: 13. Germline assignment: CDR1 SGHDN and CDR2 FVKESK. CDR3 in amino acids: CASSQDPSGGPTQYEQFF. Here the CDR3 DNA reads TGTGCCAGCAGCCAAGATCCTAGCGGGGGCCCCACACAGTATGAGCAGTTCTTC. Variable domain in full (rest from reference TRBV14 and TRBJ2-1): EAGVTQFPSHSVIEKGQTVTLRCDPISGHDNLYWYRRVMGKEIKFLLHFVKESKQDESGMPNNRFLAERTGGTYSTLKVQPAELEDSGVYFCASSQDPSGGPTQYEQFFGPGTRLTVL.

A note on this clone: As the CDR3 is not closed by the conserved phenylalanine or tryptophan, this likely results from a read error. Because the CDR3's place on the DNA is in doubt, the DNA is left out and the CDR3 is given as listed by TCRdb. The V and J genes are TRBV9 and TRBJ1-3. Both ends counted, the CDR3 spans 12 residues. The V gene's germline CDR1 is SGDLS and CDR2 YYNGEE. The CDR3: CASSDYEGQLWL.

The chain couples TRBV18 to TRBJ1-4; D is uncertain. The CDR3 covers 16 residues. CDR1 KGHSH and CDR2 LQKENI come from the germline V gene. The ends were cut back, 2 bases at V and 0 bases at J, with 10 bases in the middle. CDR3 region: CASSPAQIATNEKLFF. The CDR3 DNA sequence: TGTGCCAGCTCACCAGCACAGATAGCAACTAATGAAAAACTGTTTTTT.